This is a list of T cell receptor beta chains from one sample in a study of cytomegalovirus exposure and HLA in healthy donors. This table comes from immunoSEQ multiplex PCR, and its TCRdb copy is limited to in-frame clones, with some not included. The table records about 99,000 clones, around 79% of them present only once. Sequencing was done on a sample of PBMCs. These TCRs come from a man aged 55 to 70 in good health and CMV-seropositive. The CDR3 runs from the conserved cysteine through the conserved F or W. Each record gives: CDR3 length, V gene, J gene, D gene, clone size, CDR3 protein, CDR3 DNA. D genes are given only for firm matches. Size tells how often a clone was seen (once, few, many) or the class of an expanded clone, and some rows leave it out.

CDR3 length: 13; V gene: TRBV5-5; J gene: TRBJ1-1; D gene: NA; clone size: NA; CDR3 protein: CASSRGMTTEAFF; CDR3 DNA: TGTGCCAGCAGCAGGGGGATGACTACTGAAGCTTTCTTT
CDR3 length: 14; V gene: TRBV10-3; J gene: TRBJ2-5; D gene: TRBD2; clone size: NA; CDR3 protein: CAISPGLAAETQYF; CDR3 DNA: TGTGCCATCAGTCCGGGACTAGCGGCGGAGACCCAGTACTTC
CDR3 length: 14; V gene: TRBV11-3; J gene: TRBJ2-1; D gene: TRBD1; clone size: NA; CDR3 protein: CASSNRDRENEQFF; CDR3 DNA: TGTGCCAGCAGCAACCGGGACAGGGAAAATGAGCAGTTCTTC
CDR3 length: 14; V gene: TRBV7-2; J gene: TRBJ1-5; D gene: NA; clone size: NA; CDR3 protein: CASSLSDSNQPQHF; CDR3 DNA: TGTGCCAGCAGCTTATCAGATAGCAATCAGCCCCAGCATTTT
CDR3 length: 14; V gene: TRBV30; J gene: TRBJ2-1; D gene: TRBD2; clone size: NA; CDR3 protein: CAWSVLAGAGEQFF; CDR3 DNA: TGTGCCTGGAGTGTACTAGCGGGGGCCGGGGAGCAGTTCTTC
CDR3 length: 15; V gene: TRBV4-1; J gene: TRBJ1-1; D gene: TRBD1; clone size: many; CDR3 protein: CASSPPTGRNTEAFF; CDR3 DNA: TGCGCCAGCAGCCCCCCGACAGGGAGGAACACTGAAGCTTTCTTT
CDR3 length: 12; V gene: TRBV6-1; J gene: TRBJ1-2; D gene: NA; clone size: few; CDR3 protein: CASSELSYGYTF; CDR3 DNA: TGTGCCAGCAGTGAACTGAGCTATGGCTACACCTTC
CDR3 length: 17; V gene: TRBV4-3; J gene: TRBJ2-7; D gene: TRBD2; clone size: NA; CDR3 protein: CASSQGITSGGGYEQYF; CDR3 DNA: TGCGCCAGCAGCCAGGGAATCACTAGCGGAGGAGGCTACGAGCAGTACTTC
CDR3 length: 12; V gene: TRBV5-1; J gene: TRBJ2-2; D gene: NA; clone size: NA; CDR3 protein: CASSRNTGGLFF; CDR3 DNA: TGCGCCAGCAGCAGGAACACCGGGGGGCTGTTTTTT
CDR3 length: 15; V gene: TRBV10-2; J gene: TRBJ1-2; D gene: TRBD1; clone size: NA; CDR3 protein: CASGVSGTGGYGYTF; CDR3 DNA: TGCGCCAGCGGCGTCTCCGGGACAGGGGGCTATGGCTACACCTTC
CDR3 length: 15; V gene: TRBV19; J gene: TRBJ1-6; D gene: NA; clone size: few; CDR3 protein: CASSPRRGLDSPLHF; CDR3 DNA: TGTGCCAGTAGTCCCCGGAGGGGTCTGGACTCACCCCTCCACTTT
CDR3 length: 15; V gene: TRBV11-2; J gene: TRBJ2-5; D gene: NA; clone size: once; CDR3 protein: CASSPNRAGQETQYF; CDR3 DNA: TGTGCCAGCAGCCCAAACCGCGCGGGGCAAGAGACCCAGTACTTC
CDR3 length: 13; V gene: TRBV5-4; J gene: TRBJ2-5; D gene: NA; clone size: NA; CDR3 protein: CASGPGVVETQYF; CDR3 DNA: TGTGCCAGCGGCCCAGGGGTGGTGGAGACCCAGTACTTC
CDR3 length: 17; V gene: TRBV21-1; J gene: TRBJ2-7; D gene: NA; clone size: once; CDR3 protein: CARIAGLAGASYLEQYF; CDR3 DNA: TGTGCCCGAATCGCAGGGCTAGCGGGGGCGAGCTACTTAGAGCAGTACTTC
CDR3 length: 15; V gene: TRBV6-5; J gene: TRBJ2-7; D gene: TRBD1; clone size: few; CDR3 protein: CASSTRTGRGYEQYF; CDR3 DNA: TGTGCCAGCAGCACTCGGACAGGGCGCGGCTACGAGCAGTACTTC
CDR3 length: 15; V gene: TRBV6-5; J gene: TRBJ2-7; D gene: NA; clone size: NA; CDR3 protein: CASSPTHAPSYEQYF; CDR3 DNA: TGTGCCAGCAGCCCGACTCATGCCCCCTCCTACGAGCAGTACTTC
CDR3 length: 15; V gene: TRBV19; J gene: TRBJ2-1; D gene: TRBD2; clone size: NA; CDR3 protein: CASTETSGSYNEQFF; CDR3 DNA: TGTGCCAGTACCGAGACTAGCGGGAGTTACAATGAGCAGTTCTTC
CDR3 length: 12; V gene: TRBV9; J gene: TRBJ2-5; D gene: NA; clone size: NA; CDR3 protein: CASSAYQETQYF; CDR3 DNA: TGTGCCAGCAGCGCCTATCAAGAGACCCAGTACTTC
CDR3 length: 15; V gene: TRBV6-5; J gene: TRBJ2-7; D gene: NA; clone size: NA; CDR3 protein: CASTPRGVSSYEQYF; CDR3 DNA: TGTGCCAGTACTCCCAGGGGCGTAAGCTCCTACGAGCAGTACTTC
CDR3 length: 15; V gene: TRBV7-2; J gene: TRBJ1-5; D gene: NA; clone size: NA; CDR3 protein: CASSARTGFNQPQHF; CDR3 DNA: TGTGCCAGCAGCGCCCGAACAGGATTCAATCAGCCCCAGCATTTT
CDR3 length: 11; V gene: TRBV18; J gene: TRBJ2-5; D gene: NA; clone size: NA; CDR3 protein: CASSPRETQYF; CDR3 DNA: TGTGCCAGCTCACCGCGAGAGACCCAGTACTTC
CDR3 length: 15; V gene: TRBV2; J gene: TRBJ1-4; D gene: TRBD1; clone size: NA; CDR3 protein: CASSEARGLGEKLFF; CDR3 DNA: TGTGCCAGCAGTGAAGCCAGGGGGCTAGGGGAAAAACTGTTTTTT
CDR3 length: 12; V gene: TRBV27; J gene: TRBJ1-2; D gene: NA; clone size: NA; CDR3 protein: CASSTGLQGYTF; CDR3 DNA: TGTGCCAGCAGCACGGGACTTCAGGGCTACACCTTC
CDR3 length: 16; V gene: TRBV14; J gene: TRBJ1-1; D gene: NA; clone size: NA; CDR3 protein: CASSQIWGERDTEAFF; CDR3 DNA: TGTGCCAGCAGCCAGATCTGGGGGGAACGGGACACTGAAGCTTTCTTT
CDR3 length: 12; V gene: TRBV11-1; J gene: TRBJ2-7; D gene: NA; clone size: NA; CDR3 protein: CASSSRSYEQYF; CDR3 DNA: TGTGCCAGCAGCTCCCGGAGCTACGAGCAGTACTTC
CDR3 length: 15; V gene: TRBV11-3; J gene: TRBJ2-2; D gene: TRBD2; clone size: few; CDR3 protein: CACSSGGTNTGELFF; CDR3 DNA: TGTGCCTGCAGTTCGGGGGGGACGAACACCGGGGAGCTGTTTTTT
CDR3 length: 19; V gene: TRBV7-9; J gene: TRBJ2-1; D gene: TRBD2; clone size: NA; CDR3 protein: CASSRRLAGPSSSYNEQFF; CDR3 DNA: TGTGCCAGCAGCCGCCGACTAGCGGGGCCGTCGAGCTCCTACAATGAGCAGTTCTTC
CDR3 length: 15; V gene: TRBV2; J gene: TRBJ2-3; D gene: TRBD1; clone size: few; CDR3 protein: CASSRGQGMGDTQYF; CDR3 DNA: TGTGCCAGCAGTCGGGGACAGGGAATGGGAGATACGCAGTATTTT
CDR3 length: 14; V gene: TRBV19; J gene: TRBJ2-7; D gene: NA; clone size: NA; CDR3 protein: CASSIGAVHYEQYF; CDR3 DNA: TGTGCCAGTAGTATAGGGGCAGTCCACTACGAGCAGTACTTC
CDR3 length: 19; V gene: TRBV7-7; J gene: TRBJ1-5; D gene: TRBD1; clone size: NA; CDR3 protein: CASSPNPGDRGQRKQPQHF; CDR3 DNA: TGTGCCAGCAGCCCTAACCCCGGGGACAGGGGGCAGAGAAAGCAGCCCCAGCATTTT
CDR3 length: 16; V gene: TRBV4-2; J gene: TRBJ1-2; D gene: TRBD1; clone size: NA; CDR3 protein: CASSPLPGGGQGGYTF; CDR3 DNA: TGTGCCAGCAGCCCACTCCCAGGGGGCGGTCAGGGTGGCTACACCTTC
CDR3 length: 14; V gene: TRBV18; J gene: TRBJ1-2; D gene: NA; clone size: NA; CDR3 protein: CASSPTSINYGYTF; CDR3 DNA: TGTGCCAGCTCACCAACTTCCATTAACTATGGCTACACCTTC
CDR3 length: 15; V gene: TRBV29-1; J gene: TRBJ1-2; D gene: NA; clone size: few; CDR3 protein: CSVVGGQGSAYGYTF; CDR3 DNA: TGCAGCGTTGTCGGGGGGCAGGGGAGTGCCTATGGCTACACCTTC
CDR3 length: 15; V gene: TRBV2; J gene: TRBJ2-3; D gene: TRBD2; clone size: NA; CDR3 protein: CASSEEEREVDTQYF; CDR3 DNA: TGTGCCAGCAGTGAAGAGGAGCGGGAAGTGGATACGCAGTATTTT
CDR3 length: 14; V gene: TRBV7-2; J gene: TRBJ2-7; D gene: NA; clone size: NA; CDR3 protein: CASSPRHLSYEQYF; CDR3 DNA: TGTGCCAGCAGCCCCAGACACCTTTCCTACGAGCAGTACTTC
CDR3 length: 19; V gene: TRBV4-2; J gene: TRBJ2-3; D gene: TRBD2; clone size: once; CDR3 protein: CASSRLPSRGSSSPDTQYF; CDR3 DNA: TGTGCCAGCAGCCGCCTCCCGTCGCGGGGGTCAAGTTCGCCAGATACGCAGTATTTT
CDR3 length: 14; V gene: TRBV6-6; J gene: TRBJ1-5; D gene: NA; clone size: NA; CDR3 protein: CASSPQGGNQPQHF; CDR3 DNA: TGTGCCAGCAGCCCCCAGGGTGGCAATCAGCCCCAGCATTTT
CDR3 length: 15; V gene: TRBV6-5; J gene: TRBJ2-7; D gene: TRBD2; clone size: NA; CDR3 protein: CASSYVPGGSYEQYF; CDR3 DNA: TGTGCCAGCAGTTACGTACCGGGGGGCTCCTACGAGCAGTACTTC
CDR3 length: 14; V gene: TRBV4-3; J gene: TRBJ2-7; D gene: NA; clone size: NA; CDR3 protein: CASSQVRGSYEQYF; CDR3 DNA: TGCGCCAGCAGCCAAGTACGCGGCTCCTACGAGCAGTACTTC
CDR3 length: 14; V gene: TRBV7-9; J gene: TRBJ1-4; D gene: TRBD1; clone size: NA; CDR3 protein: CASSSQGGNEKLFF; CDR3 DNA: TGTGCCAGCAGCTCACAGGGGGGGAATGAAAAACTGTTTTTT
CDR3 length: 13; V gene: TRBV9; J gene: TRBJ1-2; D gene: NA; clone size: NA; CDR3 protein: CASSVDRIGGYTF; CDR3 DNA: TGTGCCAGCAGCGTTGACAGGATTGGTGGTTACACCTTC
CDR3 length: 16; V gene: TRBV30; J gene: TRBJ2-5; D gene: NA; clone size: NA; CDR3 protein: CAWSEGAGAIQETQYF; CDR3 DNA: TGTGCCTGGAGTGAAGGGGCGGGGGCGATCCAAGAGACCCAGTACTTC